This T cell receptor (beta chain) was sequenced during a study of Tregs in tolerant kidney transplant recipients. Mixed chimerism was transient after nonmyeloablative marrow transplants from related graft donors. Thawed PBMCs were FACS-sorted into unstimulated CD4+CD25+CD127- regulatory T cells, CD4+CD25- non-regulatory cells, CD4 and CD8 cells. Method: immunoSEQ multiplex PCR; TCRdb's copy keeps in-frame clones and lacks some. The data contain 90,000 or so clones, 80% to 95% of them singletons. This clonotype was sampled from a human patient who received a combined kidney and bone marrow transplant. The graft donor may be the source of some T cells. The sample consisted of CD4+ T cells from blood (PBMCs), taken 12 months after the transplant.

The CDR3 region is CASSQESTRVETQYF. CDR3 in DNA: TGTGCCAGCAGCCAAGAATCGACTCGTGTGGAAACCCAGTACTTC. J is TRBJ2-5 and V is TRBV4-2, with D unclear. The CDR3 is 15 amino acids. The V gene lost 0 bases and the J gene lost 8 bases, with 16 bases spanning the gap. CDR1 is LGHNA, CDR2 YNFKEQ, per germline.